The clone carrying this T cell receptor beta chain showed up just once. Its antigen is not identified. The germline V gene encodes CDR1 SNHLY and CDR2 FYNNEI. The CDR3 totals 15 residues. The germline V and J ends were trimmed by 5 bases and 2 bases, with 14 bases remaining between them. The data stem from a study of cytomegalovirus exposure and HLA in healthy donors. Study observations and caveats: Accurate predictions that matched the HLA-A and HLA-B alleles of most subjects were reportedly made from TCR beta sequences.

It was with 60 Vbeta and 13 Jbeta primers that the PCR ran. Generated by immunoSEQ multiplex PCR, the TCRdb table keeps only in-frame clones and is missing some. The table records 90,000 to 100,000 clones, 70% to 80% of them present only once. Each of the donors was a healthy bone marrow donor. The sequence came from a woman aged 60-70 years in good health and CMV-seropositive. The chain links TRBV2 to TRBJ2-3; D may be TRBD2 (6 bases). Sequenced input: PBMCs. In DNA form, the CDR3 reads TGTGCCAGCAGTCCCGGGACTGGAGACACAGATACGCAGTATTTT. This translates into CASSPGTGDTDTQYF.